This T cell receptor (beta chain) stems from a study of control samples from healthy donors and cancer patients. This CDR3 comprises 14 residues. Trimming removed 2 bases from V and 3 bases from J, with 10 bases in between. CDR1 is SEHNR and CDR2 is FQNEAQ in the germline V gene (reference sequence). Here immunoSEQ multiplex PCR was the method, and the copy in TCRdb shows in-frame clones only, minus some. The top ten clones hold roughly a tenth of a sample with tens of thousands of clones, roughly 80% of them seen once. V is TRBV7-9 and J is TRBJ1-2; no clear D. Sequenced material: blood. The clonotype was recovered from a man between 65 and 85 years old in good health. The CDR3 DNA reads as TGTGCCAGCAGCTTATCTCCAGAGGACTATGGCTACACCTTC. This translates into CASSLSPEDYGYTF.